Listed below are T cell receptor beta chains from one sample, sequenced in a study of early T cells in non-severe SARS-CoV-2 infection. TCRdb redid the calling of the 5' RACE reads with MiXCR, one entry per CDR3 protein. The table includes roughly 99,000 distinct CDR3 sequences, roughly 12% detected once. The starting material was whole blood, obtained at baseline. The receptors originated from an adult who was a healthcare worker with PCR-confirmed SARS-CoV-2 infection or an uninfected control (not recorded which). The CDR3 runs from the conserved cysteine through the conserved F or W. A D gene is named only where the DNA matches it firmly. Clone size is not always given. Where it is, it says once, few, many or a class for expanded clones.

j_call | v_call | d_call | clone_size | cdr3_aa | cdr3_nt
TRBJ2-7 | TRBV4-1 | TRBD1 | few | CASSLLRTGSEQYF | TGCGCCAGCAGCCTCCTAAGGACAGGGAGCGAGCAGTACTTC
TRBJ2-7 | TRBV4-1 | . | few | CASSQAQGYEQYF | TGCGCCAGCAGCCAAGCTCAGGGCTACGAGCAGTACTTC
TRBJ2-5 | TRBV7-8 | TRBD1 | . | CASSTRQGYETQYF | TGTGCCAGCAGTACCAGACAGGGATACGAGACCCAGTACTTC
TRBJ2-3 | TRBV5-4 | TRBD1 | . | CASSLGRGLKDTQYF | TGTGCCAGCAGCTTGGGCAGGGGGCTTAAAGATACGCAGTATTTT
TRBJ2-2 | TRBV20-1 | TRBD2 | . | CSARALSGGFFGGELVF | TGCAGTGCTAGAGCCCTTAGCGGGGGGTTTTTTGGCGGGGAGCTGGTTTTT
TRBJ1-6 | TRBV5-1 | . | . | CASSLRDSNSPLHF | TGCGCCAGCAGCTTGAGAGACAGCAATTCACCCCTCCACTTT
TRBJ2-1 | TRBV19 | TRBD2 | once | CASSIWGGEGNEQFF | TGTGCCAGTAGTATCTGGGGGGGAGAGGGCAATGAGCAGTTCTTC
TRBJ2-1 | TRBV2 | . | few | CAVIQVLNEQFF | TGTGCAGTAATACAGGTCCTCAATGAGCAGTTCTTC
TRBJ2-3 | TRBV7-3 | TRBD2 | . | CASSYSGSVTDTQYF | TGTGCCAGCAGCTACAGCGGGAGTGTCACAGATACGCAGTATTTT
TRBJ2-3 | TRBV11-3 | . | . | CASSSIGRGADTQYF | TGTGCCAGCAGCTCCATCGGGCGGGGCGCAGATACGCAGTATTTT
TRBJ2-3 | TRBV15 | . | few | CATSRAADTQYF | TGTGCCACCAGCAGGGCGGCAGATACGCAGTATTTT
TRBJ2-2 | TRBV5-6 | . | . | CASSLGITGELFF | TGTGCCAGCAGCTTAGGAATTACCGGGGAGCTGTTTTTT
TRBJ2-1 | TRBV7-2 | . | few | CASRTPGSTYNEQFF | TGTGCCAGCAGAACTCCCGGGAGTACCTACAATGAGCAGTTCTTC
TRBJ2-7 | TRBV28 | . | . | CASSFRLDFMANEQYF | TGTGCCAGCAGTTTCCGCCTAGACTTTATGGCCAACGAGCAGTACTTC
TRBJ2-3 | TRBV10-3 | . | few | CAISEPAYTQYF | TGTGCCATCAGTGAGCCGGCGTATACGCAGTATTTT
TRBJ1-5 | TRBV10-2 | . | . | CASSEPQGSNQPQHF | TGCGCCAGCAGTGAACCACAGGGTAGCAATCAGCCCCAGCATTTT
TRBJ1-2 | TRBV5-5 | . | . | CASSSLRGMAYGYTF | TGTGCCAGCAGCTCCCTTAGAGGGATGGCGTATGGCTACACCTTC
TRBJ2-2 | TRBV6-5 | . | few | CASSFDRISRVTGELFF | TGTGCCAGCAGTTTCGACAGAATCTCTAGGGTCACCGGGGAGCTGTTTTTT
TRBJ2-2 | TRBV29-1 | . | . | CSGGPGPTGTGELFF | TGCAGCGGGGGTCCGGGACCGACGGGGACCGGGGAGCTGTTTTTT
TRBJ1-2 | TRBV9 | . | few | CASSGRDQLYGYTF | TGTGCCAGCAGCGGCCGGGACCAGCTATATGGCTACACCTTC
TRBJ2-7 | TRBV6-6 | TRBD1 | many | CASSPRTGTSYEQYF | TGTGCCAGCAGCCCCCGGACAGGGACCTCCTACGAGCAGTACTTC
TRBJ2-1 | TRBV3-1 | . | . | CASSQSTVNEQFF | TGTGCCAGCAGCCAAAGTACGGTCAATGAGCAGTTCTTC
TRBJ2-3 | TRBV20-1 | TRBD2 | . | CSARDPRTSGQTYSGDTQYF | TGCAGTGCTAGAGATCCGAGGACTAGCGGCCAGACTTACTCCGGGGATACGCAGTATTTT
TRBJ2-5 | TRBV11-3 | . | few | CASSELARETQYF | TGTGCCAGCAGCGAGCTAGCGAGAGAGACCCAGTACTTC
TRBJ1-4 | TRBV4-2 | . | many | CASSPETVRNEKLFF | TGTGCCAGCAGCCCTGAGACTGTTCGTAATGAAAAACTGTTTTTT
TRBJ2-3 | TRBV18 | . | few | CASSFLAGAIEDTQYF | TGTGCCAGCTCATTTTTGGCAGGGGCCATAGAAGATACGCAGTATTTT
TRBJ2-2 | TRBV12-3/TRBV12-4 | TRBD2 | many | CASSTSGGRAGELFF | TGTGCCAGCAGCACTAGCGGGGGGCGAGCCGGGGAGCTGTTTTTT
TRBJ2-7 | TRBV7-9 | . | . | CASSPRTPYEQYF | TGTGCCAGCAGCCCCCGGACACCCTACGAGCAGTACTTC
TRBJ2-2 | TRBV9 | TRBD2 | . | CASSVGLAGNTGELFF | TGTGCCAGCAGCGTAGGACTAGCGGGGAACACCGGGGAGCTGTTTTTT
TRBJ2-1 | TRBV20-1 | . | . | CSARDLKTVNEQFF | TGCAGTGCTAGAGATCTGAAAACAGTAAATGAGCAGTTCTTC
TRBJ2-7 | TRBV19 | . | few | CASSMGSAHEQYF | TGTGCCAGTAGTATGGGGTCAGCCCACGAGCAGTACTTC
TRBJ2-1 | TRBV28 | . | . | CASSWANRVEQFF | TGTGCCAGCAGTTGGGCCAACAGGGTTGAGCAGTTCTTC
TRBJ2-7 | TRBV19 | . | . | CASSIPGGRSPYEQYF | TGTGCCAGTAGTATTCCCGGCGGGCGGAGCCCCTACGAGCAGTACTTC
TRBJ2-7 | TRBV10-1 | TRBD2 | . | CASSESLAGEQYF | TGCGCCAGCAGTGAGTCCCTAGCGGGCGAGCAGTACTTC
TRBJ1-1 | TRBV18 | . | . | CASSEKGTEAFF | TGTGCCAGCTCAGAGAAGGGAACTGAAGCTTTCTTT
TRBJ1-2 | TRBV12-3/TRBV12-4 | . | . | CASTHTTGREGYTF | TGTGCCAGCACTCACACTACAGGGCGGGAAGGCTACACCTTC
TRBJ2-5 | TRBV2 | . | . | CASIGLVARGTQYF | TGTGCCAGCATTGGACTAGTAGCCAGGGGGACCCAGTACTTC
TRBJ1-3 | TRBV6-2/TRBV6-3 | . | few | CASRYTGDSGNTIYF | TGTGCCAGCAGGTATACGGGCGATTCTGGAAACACCATATATTTT
TRBJ2-5 | TRBV28 | . | . | CASSLRGPQETQYF | TGTGCCAGCAGTTTGCGGGGCCCCCAAGAGACCCAGTACTTC
TRBJ1-4 | TRBV7-9 | TRBD1 | . | CASSSRQGGATNEKLFF | TGTGCCAGCAGCTCAAGACAGGGAGGGGCAACTAATGAAAAACTGTTTTTT
TRBJ1-1 | TRBV3-1 | . | many | CASSQEWTVNTEAFF | TGTGCCAGCAGCCAAGAATGGACGGTGAACACTGAAGCTTTCTTT
TRBJ1-1 | TRBV20-1 | TRBD1 | few | CSAPGGTEAFF | TGCAGTGCCCCAGGGGGCACTGAAGCTTTCTTT
TRBJ2-5 | TRBV7-6 | . | . | CASSPTITGPIAQETQYF | TGTGCCAGCAGCCCAACCATTACCGGGCCAATCGCCCAAGAGACCCAGTACTTC
TRBJ2-2 | TRBV11-3 | TRBD1 | . | CASSPRQGNTGELFF | TGTGCCAGCAGCCCACGACAGGGAAACACCGGGGAGCTGTTTTTT
TRBJ2-1 | TRBV3-1 | . | many | CASSQRGSVNEQFF | TGTGCCAGCAGCCAGAGGGGGAGCGTAAATGAGCAGTTCTTC